This T cell receptor beta chain was profiled in a study of control samples from healthy donors and cancer patients. This CDR3 is 16 amino acids long. From germline, CDR1 is MNHNY and CDR2 SVGAGI (reference sequence). V lost 7 bases, J lost 0 bases, and 8 bases stayed unmatched. Sequenced by immunoSEQ multiplex PCR; TCRdb stores in-frame clones only, minus some. The sample includes more than 85,000 clones, 90% of them seen just once. This chain connects TRBV6-6 to TRBJ2-2, with 7 bases fitting TRBD1. The TCR was taken from a human donor in good health. The donor label of this sample is uncertain. Material: blood. CDR3 nucleotides: TGTGCCAGCATCTCACGGCAGGGGGCGAACACCGGGGAGCTGTTTTTT. Protein product: CASISRQGANTGELFF.